This T cell receptor (beta chain) was retrieved from a study of patients and donors after allogeneic stem cell transplantation. From the RT-PCR reads, TCRdb called clonotypes with MiXCR, one entry per CDR3 protein. The sample has approximately 170,000 distinct CDR3 sequences; 20% to 25% are singletons. The clonotype originates from a human donor who was either an allogeneic HSCT recipient or a stem cell or donor lymphocyte infusion donor (not recorded which). It is not recorded whose cells these are; they may come from a transplant donor. The sequenced sample consisted of blood, either unsorted or a sorted T cell fraction (not recorded which).

Written as DNA, the CDR3 is TGTGCCAGCAGCTTAGCTGGCGGGAGCTCCTACGAGCAGTACTTC. Its protein is CASSLAGGSSYEQYF. This chain joins TRBV7-2 and TRBJ2-7, with 7 positions matching TRBD2. This CDR3 has 15 amino acids. Trimming cost V 0 bases and J 0 bases; bases outside gene matches: 2. Germline-derived CDR1 and CDR2 are SGHTA and FQGNSA.